This T cell receptor beta chain appears in the sequencing data of a study of cytomegalovirus exposure and HLA in healthy donors. Study outcomes and limitations: Being productive about 87% or about 30% of the time was typical of most TCR beta V segments in an earlier analysis. Common viral pathogens seemed, in a later analysis, to connect with several of the most significant clusters. A later analysis reportedly found that, within productive TCRs, an Asian-associated ancestry cluster had fewer N-insertions than the mean observed across the approximately 700 donors. Presence/absence analyses took donor sequencing depth as roughly uniform.

The CDR3 has 10 amino acids. The V gene's germline CDR1 is MDHEN and CDR2 SYDVKM. V lost 5 bases to trimming and J lost 4 bases, with 3 bases between them. This clone came up once. Its antigen is not known. This PCR relied on a set of 60 Vbeta primers and 13 Jbeta primers. Assay: immunoSEQ multiplex PCR; the TCRdb copy retains only in-frame clones and omits some. The table shows approximately 300,000 clones, with approximately 80% occurring only once. This clonotype was obtained from a girl under 10 years old in good health and CMV-seronegative. Sequencing was carried out using PBMCs. The chain employs TRBV28 and TRBJ2-7; D is unresolved. The CDR3 is CASSQYEQYF. The CDR3 DNA reads as TGTGCCAGCAGTCAATACGAGCAGTACTTC.